This T cell receptor beta chain stems from a study of T-cell reconstitution after alpha-beta-depleted transplantation in children. CDR3 length equals 15 residues. V lost 1 base and J lost 5, with 12 bases in between. From germline, CDR1 is SEHNR and CDR2 FQNEAQ (reference sequence). A TCRbeta library incorporating unique molecular identifiers was prepared. Each CDR3 protein gets one entry after TCRdb re-called the PCR reads with MiXCR. The data show more than 400,000 distinct CDR3 sequences, over 40% seen once. A few counts support this clonotype. Antigen specificity is unknown. Whole-study results and caveats: Several hundred rapidly expanded clones from non-depleted graft cells reportedly supplied alpha-beta T cells about two months post-transplant. The authors attributed T-cell counts and diversity one year after transplant mostly to newly produced T cells. Day-60 TCRbeta diversity that was high in some patients was derived from surviving recipient T cells and thymic progenitors.

This material consisted of PBMCs, taken before TCRalphabeta/CD19-depleted stem cell transplant. The V call is TRBV7-9, the J call TRBJ2-1, with D perhaps matching TRBD1 (5 bases). The receptor's source is a girl aged 2-10 years with aplastic anemia, due to receive a stem cell transplant. Here the CDR3 DNA reads TGTGCCAGCAGCTTAGGGGCTACAGGCAACAATGAGCAGTTCTTC. Residues: CASSLGATGNNEQFF.